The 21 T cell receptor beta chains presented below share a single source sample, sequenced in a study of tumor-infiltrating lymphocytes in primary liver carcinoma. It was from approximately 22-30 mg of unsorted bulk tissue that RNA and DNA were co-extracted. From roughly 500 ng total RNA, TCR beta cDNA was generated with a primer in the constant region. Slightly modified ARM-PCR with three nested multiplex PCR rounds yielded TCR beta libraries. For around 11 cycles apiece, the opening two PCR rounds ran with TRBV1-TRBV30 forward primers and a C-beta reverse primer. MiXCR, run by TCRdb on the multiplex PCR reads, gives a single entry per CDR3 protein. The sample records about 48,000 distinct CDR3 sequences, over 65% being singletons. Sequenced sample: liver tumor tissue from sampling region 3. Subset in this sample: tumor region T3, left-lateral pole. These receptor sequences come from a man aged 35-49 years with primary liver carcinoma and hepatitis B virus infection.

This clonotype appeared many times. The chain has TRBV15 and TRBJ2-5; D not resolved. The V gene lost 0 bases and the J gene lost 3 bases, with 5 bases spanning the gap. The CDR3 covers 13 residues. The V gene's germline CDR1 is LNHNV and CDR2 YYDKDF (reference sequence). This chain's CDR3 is CATSRDMKETQYF. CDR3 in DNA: TGTGCCACCAGCAGAGATATGAAAGAGACCCAGTACTTC. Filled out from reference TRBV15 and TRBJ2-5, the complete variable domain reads DAMVIQNPRYQVTQFGKPVTLSCSQTLNHNVMYWYQQKSSQAPKLLFHYYDKDFNNEADTPDNFQSRRPNTSFCFLDIRSPGLGDTAMYLCATSRDMKETQYFGPGTRLLVL.

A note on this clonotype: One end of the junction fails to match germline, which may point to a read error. For the CDR3, the DNA is TGTGCCAACAGCTTTGTGGTGTTAGCGGGAACCGGGGAGCTGTTTTTT. As protein: CANSFVVLAGTGELFF. This chain uses TRBV11-2 with TRBJ2-2; TRBD2 agrees at 8 bases. Looked up from germline, CDR1 is SGHAT and CDR2 is FQNNGV. This CDR3 comprises 16 residues.

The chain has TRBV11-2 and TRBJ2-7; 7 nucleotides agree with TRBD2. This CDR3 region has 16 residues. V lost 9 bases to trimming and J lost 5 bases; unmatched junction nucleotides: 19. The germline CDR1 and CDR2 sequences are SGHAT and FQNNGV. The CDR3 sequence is CARNFMRGSFTHEQYF. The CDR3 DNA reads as TGTGCCAGGAACTTCATGCGCGGGAGTTTTACCCACGAGCAGTACTTC.

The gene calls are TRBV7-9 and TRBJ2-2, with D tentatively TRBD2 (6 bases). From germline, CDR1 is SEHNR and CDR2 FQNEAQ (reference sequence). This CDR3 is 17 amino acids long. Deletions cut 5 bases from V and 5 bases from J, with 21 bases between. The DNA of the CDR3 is TGTGCCAGCAGCCCCTTGGACGAGGAGACTAGGACCGGGGAGCTGTTTTTT. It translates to CASSPLDEETRTGELFF.

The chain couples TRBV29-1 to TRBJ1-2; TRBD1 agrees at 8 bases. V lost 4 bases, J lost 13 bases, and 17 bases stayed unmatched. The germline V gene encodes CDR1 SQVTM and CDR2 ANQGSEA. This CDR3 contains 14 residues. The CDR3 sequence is CSVARTGLDALCTF. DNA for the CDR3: TGCAGCGTTGCCCGGACAGGGCTTGATGCTCTCTGCACCTTC.

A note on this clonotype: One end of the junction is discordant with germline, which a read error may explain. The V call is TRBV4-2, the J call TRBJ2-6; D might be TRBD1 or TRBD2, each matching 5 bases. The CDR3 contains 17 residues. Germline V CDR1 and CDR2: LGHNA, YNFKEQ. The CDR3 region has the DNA TGCGCCAGCAGTCCAGAGGGGCCTCACTCTGGGACCAACGTCCTGACTTTC. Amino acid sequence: CASSPEGPHSGTNVLTF.

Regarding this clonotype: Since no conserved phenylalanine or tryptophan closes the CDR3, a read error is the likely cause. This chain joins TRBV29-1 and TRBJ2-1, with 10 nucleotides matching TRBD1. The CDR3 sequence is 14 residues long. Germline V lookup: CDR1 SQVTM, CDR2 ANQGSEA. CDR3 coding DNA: TGCAGCGGATTGCCAGGACAGGGGGTGGATGACCAGTTCTAC. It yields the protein CSGLPGQGVDDQFY.

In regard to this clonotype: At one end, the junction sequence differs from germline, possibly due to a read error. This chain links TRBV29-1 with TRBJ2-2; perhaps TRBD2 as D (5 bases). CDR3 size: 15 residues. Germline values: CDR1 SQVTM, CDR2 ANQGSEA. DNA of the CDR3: TGCAGCGTTGAAGACGCCGCGAGGGCCCCCGGGAAGCTGTTTTTT. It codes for CSVEDAARAPGKLFF.

The CDR3 protein is CSARGGTYNGLFF. The CDR3 region has the DNA TGCAGCGCCCGTGGCGGTACCTACAATGGGCTGTTCTTC. The chain uses TRBV29-1 and TRBJ2-1; D unresolved. This CDR3 has 13 residues. Deletions cut 7 bases from V and 15 bases from J, with 25 bases between. The germline gives CDR1 SQVTM, CDR2 ANQGSEA.

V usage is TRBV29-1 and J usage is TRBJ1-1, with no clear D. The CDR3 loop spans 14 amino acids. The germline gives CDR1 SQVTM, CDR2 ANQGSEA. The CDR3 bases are TGCAACGCCCAGAAGCGGACCCGGGAGGGTGAAGCTTTCTTT. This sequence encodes CNAQKRTREGEAFF.

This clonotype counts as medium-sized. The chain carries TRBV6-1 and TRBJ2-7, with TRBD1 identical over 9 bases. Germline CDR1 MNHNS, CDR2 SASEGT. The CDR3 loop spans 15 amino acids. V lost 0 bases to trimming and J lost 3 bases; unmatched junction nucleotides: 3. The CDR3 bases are TGTGCCAGCAGTGAAGCCCCGGGACAGGGCTACGAGCAGTACTTC. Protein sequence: CASSEAPGQGYEQYF.

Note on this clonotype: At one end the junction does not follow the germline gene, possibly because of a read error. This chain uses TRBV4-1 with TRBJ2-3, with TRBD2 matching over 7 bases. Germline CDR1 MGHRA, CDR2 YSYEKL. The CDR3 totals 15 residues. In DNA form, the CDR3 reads TGCTCCAGCATCCTCCCTGGGGGGGGCACAGATACGCAGTATTTT. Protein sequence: CSSILPGGGTDTQYF.

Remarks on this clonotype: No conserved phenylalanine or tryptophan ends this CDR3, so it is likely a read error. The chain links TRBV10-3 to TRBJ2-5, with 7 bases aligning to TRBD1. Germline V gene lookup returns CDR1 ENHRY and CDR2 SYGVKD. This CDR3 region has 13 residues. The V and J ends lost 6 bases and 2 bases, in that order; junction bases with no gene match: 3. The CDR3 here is CAIRGTAQETQYL. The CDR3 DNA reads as TGTGCCATCAGGGGGACAGCTCAAGAGACCCAGTACCTC.

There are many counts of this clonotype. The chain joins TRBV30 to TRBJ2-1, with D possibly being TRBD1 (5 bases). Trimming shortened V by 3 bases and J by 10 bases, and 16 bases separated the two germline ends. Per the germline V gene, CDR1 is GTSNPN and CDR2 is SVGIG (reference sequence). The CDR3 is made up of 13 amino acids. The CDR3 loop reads CAWRSPLPGEQFF. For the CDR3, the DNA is TGTGCCTGGAGAAGTCCCCTACCAGGGGAGCAGTTCTTC.

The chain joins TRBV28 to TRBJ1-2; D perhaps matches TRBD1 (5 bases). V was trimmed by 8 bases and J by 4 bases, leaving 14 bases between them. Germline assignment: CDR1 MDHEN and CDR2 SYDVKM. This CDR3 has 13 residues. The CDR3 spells CASSGLGLYGYTF. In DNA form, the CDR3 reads TGTGCCAGCTCGGGGCTGGGGCTCTATGGCTACACCTTC.

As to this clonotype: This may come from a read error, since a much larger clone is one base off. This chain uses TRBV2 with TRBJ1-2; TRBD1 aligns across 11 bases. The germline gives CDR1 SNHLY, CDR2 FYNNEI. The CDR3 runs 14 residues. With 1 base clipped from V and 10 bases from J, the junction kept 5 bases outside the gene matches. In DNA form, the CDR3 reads TGTGCCAGCAGTGAAGAGGACAGGGGGCCTGACTACACCTTC. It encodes CASSEEDRGPDYTF.

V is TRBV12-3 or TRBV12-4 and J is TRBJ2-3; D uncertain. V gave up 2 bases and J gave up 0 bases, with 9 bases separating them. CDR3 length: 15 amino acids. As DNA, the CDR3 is TGTGCCAGCAGTTTACGCACCTATAGCACAGATACGCAGTATTTT. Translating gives CASSLRTYSTDTQYF.

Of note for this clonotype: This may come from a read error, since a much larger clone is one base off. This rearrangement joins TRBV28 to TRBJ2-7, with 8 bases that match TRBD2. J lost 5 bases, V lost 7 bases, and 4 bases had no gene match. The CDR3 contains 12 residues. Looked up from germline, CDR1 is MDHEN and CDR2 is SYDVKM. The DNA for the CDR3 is TGTGCCAGCAAGCGGGAGTGGCACGAGCAGTACTTC. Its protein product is CASKREWHEQYF.

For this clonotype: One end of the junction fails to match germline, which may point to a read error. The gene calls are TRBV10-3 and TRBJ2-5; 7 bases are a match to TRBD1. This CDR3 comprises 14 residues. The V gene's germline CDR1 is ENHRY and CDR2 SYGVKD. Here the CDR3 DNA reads TGTGCTATCAGCTTGGGACAGTACCAAGAGACCGAGTACTTC. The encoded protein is CAISLGQYQETEYF.

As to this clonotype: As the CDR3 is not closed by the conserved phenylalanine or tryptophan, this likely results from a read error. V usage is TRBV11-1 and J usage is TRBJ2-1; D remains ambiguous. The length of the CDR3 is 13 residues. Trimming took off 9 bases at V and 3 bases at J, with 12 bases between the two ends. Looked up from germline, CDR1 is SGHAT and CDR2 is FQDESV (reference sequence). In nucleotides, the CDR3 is TGTGCCAGAAGTCATCTGGGCTACAATGAGCAGTTCTTG. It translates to CARSHLGYNEQFL.

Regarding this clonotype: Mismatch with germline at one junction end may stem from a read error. CDR3 protein: CARVNLYSYNEQLF. The CDR3 nucleotides are TGTGCCAGGGTGAACCTGTACTCCTACAATGAGCAGTTATTC. The chain links TRBV6-6 to TRBJ2-1; no clear D. CDR3 length: 14 amino acids. In germline, CDR1 is MNHNY, CDR2 SVGAGI (reference sequence).